These 5 T cell receptor beta chains came from one sample sequenced in a study of graft-versus-host responses after intestinal transplantation. Repertoires were generated with immunoSEQ multiplex PCR, while TCRdb's copy carries only in-frame clones and drops some. The data hold tens of thousands of clones, with roughly 90% observed a single time. These receptors' targets are unknown. The sequences come from unstimulated CD8+ T cells sorted from spleen or lymph node cells, collected before transplant. The receptors were sampled from a human donor who was the organ donor for an intestinal transplant.

The rearrangement joins TRBV6-1 to TRBJ1-5; TRBD1 is a possible D gene (5 bases). The germline gives CDR1 MNHNS, CDR2 SASEGT. V lost 3 bases to trimming and J lost 8 bases, with 8 bases between them. The CDR3 sequence is 12 residues long. The CDR3 bases are TGTGCCAGCAGTGACCCCAGGGAGCCCCAGCATTTT. Its translation is CASSDPREPQHF.

This clone was recorded a few times. J is TRBJ1-5 and V is TRBV6-5; tentatively, D is TRBD1 (6 bases). Trimming took 4 bases from V and 5 from J, leaving 18 bases between them. This CDR3 is built from 16 residues. CDR1 MNHEY and CDR2 SVGAGI come from the germline V gene. The CDR3 region is CASSLSGAGVYQPQHF. The CDR3, as DNA: TGTGCCAGCAGTTTATCAGGGGCAGGGGTTTATCAGCCCCAGCATTTT.

The chain has TRBV11-3 and TRBJ2-2, with a tentative D call TRBD1 (5 bases). The V end lost 1 base, the J end lost 4 bases, and 13 bases lay between the germline ends. Germline V gives CDR1 SGHNT, CDR2 YENEEA. The CDR3 has 16 amino acids. The CDR3: CASSLGGRTLTGELFF. The CDR3 region has the DNA TGTGCCAGCAGCTTAGGGGGCAGGACCCTCACCGGGGAGCTGTTTTTT.

V is TRBV6-1 and J is TRBJ2-5; D is perhaps TRBD1 (5 bases). There are 14 residues in the CDR3. In germline, CDR1 is MNHNS, CDR2 SASEGT. V was cut by 6 bases and J by 3 bases, with 14 bases left in between. CDR3 sequence (DNA): TGTGCCAGCAGCGACACCCAAGGGGAAGAGACCCAGTACTTC. Residues: CASSDTQGEETQYF.

V and J are TRBV6-6 and TRBJ2-3, with TRBD2 identical over 11 bases. CDR3 size: 15 residues. Germline-derived CDR1 and CDR2 are MNHNY and SVGAGI (reference sequence). With 5 bases clipped from V and 8 bases from J, the junction kept 9 bases outside the gene matches. As DNA, the CDR3 is TGTGCCAGCAGTGACCCACTAGCGGGGGAGGTTACGCAGTATTTT. Translation gives CASSDPLAGEVTQYF.